These T cell receptor beta chains were read from a single sample in a study of OX40 agonist ivuxolimab in advanced cancers. Some clones are missing from TCRdb's copy, which holds only in-frame ones; the method was immunoSEQ multiplex PCR. The sample shows about 58,000 clones, 80% to 90% of them seen only once. Sample: CD4+ or CD8+ T cells sorted from blood, taken in a trial of the OX40 agonist ivuxolimab. The source of these receptors is an adult with an advanced solid tumor such as melanoma, head and neck, liver or kidney cancer. CDR3s include the opening cysteine and the closing phenylalanine or tryptophan. A D gene is named only where the DNA matches it firmly. Size tells how often a clone was seen (once, few, many) or the class of an expanded clone, and some rows leave it out.

>TRBJ2-7|TRBV2|-|-
TGTGCCAGCAGTGAAGGAGCAGGGACGCTAGCGTACTTC
CASSEGAGTLAYF
>TRBJ2-1|TRBV9|TRBD2|once
TGTGCCAGCAGCCTAGCGGGAGTACATGAGCAGTTCTTC
CASSLAGVHEQFF
>TRBJ1-1|TRBV30|TRBD1|-
TGTGCCTGGAGTGGGGGCCTAGGGGGCAGAAACACTGAAGCTTTCTTT
CAWSGGLGGRNTEAFF
>TRBJ1-5|TRBV7-9|-|-
TGTGCCAGCAGCTTTGGGGAGTACAATCAGCCCCAGCATTTT
CASSFGEYNQPQHF
>TRBJ2-7|TRBV28|TRBD2|-
TGTGCCAGCAGTTTAGGTGGGAGGGTCCACGAGCAGTACTTC
CASSLGGRVHEQYF
>TRBJ2-1|TRBV5-1|-|-
TGCGCCAGCAGCTTGGGCCTTGGAAGATCCTACAATGAGCAGTTCTTC
CASSLGLGRSYNEQFF
>TRBJ2-7|TRBV2|-|-
TGTGCCAGCAGTGAAGGGGGAAACTACGAGCAGTACTTC
CASSEGGNYEQYF
>TRBJ1-1|TRBV5-1|-|-
TGCGCCAGCAGCTTGGAAAGGGGGAAACGGGGTGAAGCTTTCTTT
CASSLERGKRGEAFF
>TRBJ2-1|TRBV6-5|TRBD2|few
TGTGCCAGCAGCCGGACTAGCGGAGCTTACAATGAGCAGTTCTTC
CASSRTSGAYNEQFF
>TRBJ2-2|TRBV9|-|-
TGTGCCAGCAGCGTAGTGCGGGTGAACGGGGAGCTGTTTTTT
CASSVVRVNGELFF
>TRBJ1-6|TRBV2|-|medium-sized
TGTGCCAGCGGTTGGGGGGTTTCACCCCTCCACTTT
CASGWGVSPLHF
>TRBJ2-7|TRBV7-9|-|-
TGTGCCAGCAGCGGCGGGCTAGAGGTGCAGTACTTC
CASSGGLEVQYF
>TRBJ1-1|TRBV28|-|once
TGTGCCAGCAGTTTAAAGGTGGATGGAAACACTGAAGCTTTCTTT
CASSLKVDGNTEAFF